These 26 T cell receptor beta chains came from one sample sequenced in a study of blood T cell repertoires in COVID-19. Assay: immunoSEQ multiplex PCR; the TCRdb copy retains only in-frame clones and omits some. The sample holds 100,000 to 130,000 clones; approximately 80% are singletons and the top ten take 4.3%. The sample was peripheral blood. The receptors stem from a man aged 65 to 85 with acute or convalescent COVID-19.

This clone was detected once. This rearrangement joins TRBV6-5 to TRBJ2-1; 12 nucleotides line up with TRBD2. The germline gives CDR1 MNHEY, CDR2 SVGAGI. CDR3 length equals 14 residues. The ends lost 10 bases at V and 8 bases at J; junction bases unmatched: 9. CDR3 in DNA: TGTGCCACCAGACGGACTAGCGGGGCTTATGAGCAGTTCTTC. It encodes CATRRTSGAYEQFF.

The chain has TRBV3-1 (or the pseudogene TRBV3-2) and TRBJ2-5; TRBD1 might be the D (5 bases). Germline V gene lookup returns CDR1 LGHDT and CDR2 YNNKEL (reference sequence). The V and J ends lost 4 bases and 6 bases respectively, with 12 bases between them. The CDR3 is 13 amino acids. The CDR3 DNA follows: TGTGCCAGCAGCCCCCGTAGGGGTCAGACCCAGTACTTC. Amino acid sequence: CASSPRRGQTQYF.

This chain connects TRBV14 to TRBJ1-3; no firm D call. This CDR3 has 16 amino acids. Trimming left V 2 bases short and J 1 base short, with 12 bases between. Germline values: CDR1 SGHDN, CDR2 FVKESK. CDR3 in amino acids: CASSQNEPISGNTIYF. The CDR3 DNA reads TGTGCCAGCAGCCAAAATGAGCCGATTTCTGGAAACACCATATATTTT. The full variable domain, rest sourced from reference TRBV14 and TRBJ1-3, is EAGVTQFPSHSVIEKGQTVTLRCDPISGHDNLYWYRRVMGKEIKFLLHFVKESKQDESGMPNNRFLAERTGGTYSTLKVQPAELEDSGVYFCASSQNEPISGNTIYFGEGSWLTVV.

The CDR3 bases are TGTGCCAGCAGCGTAGAGACAGGCTATAATGAAAAACTGTTTTTT. It encodes CASSVETGYNEKLFF. The chain links TRBV9 to TRBJ1-4; D is perhaps TRBD1 (6 bases). The CDR3 runs to 15 residues. The germline V and J ends were trimmed by 0 bases and 4 bases, with 10 bases remaining between them. Germline assignment: CDR1 SGDLS and CDR2 YYNGEE.

This clone was seen a handful of times. Here the CDR3 reads CASTRDRASPLHF. DNA for the CDR3: TGTGCCAGCACGAGGGACAGGGCCTCACCCCTCCACTTT. V is TRBV6-5 and J is TRBJ1-6; 9 bases fit TRBD1. The length of the CDR3 is 13 residues. V shed 7 bases and J 10 bases; nucleotides not matched to a gene: 5. Germline CDR1 is MNHEY and CDR2 is SVGAGI.

The genes are TRBV3-1 (or the pseudogene TRBV3-2) and TRBJ1-2; 9 bases line up with TRBD1. Losses at the gene ends were 4 bases for V and 4 bases for J; bases not matched to a gene: 4. The CDR3 consists of 14 residues. Germline-derived CDR1 and CDR2 are LGHDT and YNNKEL (reference sequence). CDR3 coding DNA: TGTGCCAGCAGCCGGACAGGGGATCGCTATGGCTACACCTTC. This sequence encodes CASSRTGDRYGYTF.

This clone has just a few counts. This sequence joins TRBV5-1 and TRBJ2-3; 8 nucleotides agree with TRBD2. The CDR3 has 15 amino acids. Unmatched junction bases numbered 15, after V lost 4 bases and J lost 11 bases. Germline loops: CDR1 SGHRS, CDR2 YFSETQ. Here the CDR3 reads CASSLPGLEREKQYF. The CDR3 region has the DNA TGCGCCAGCAGCCTCCCGGGACTAGAGAGAGAGAAGCAGTATTTT.

This sequence joins TRBV5-5 and TRBJ2-7, with D unresolved. V lost 6 bases and J 2 bases, leaving 12 bases between the germline ends. The germline V gene has CDR1 SGHKS and CDR2 YYEKEE (reference sequence). This CDR3 has 13 residues. CDR3 nucleotides: TGTGCCAGCACTCCACCAGAAGCCTACGAGCAGTACTTC. Protein: CASTPPEAYEQYF.

DNA for the CDR3: TGCGCCAGCAGCTTGGAACAAGGGGCGTCAAACACCATATATTTT. Translation gives CASSLEQGASNTIYF. V and J are TRBV5-1 and TRBJ1-3, with a possible D match to TRBD1 (5 bases). CDR3 length: 15 amino acids. Trimming removed 0 bases from V and 6 bases from J, with 13 bases in between. CDR1 and CDR2 (germline): SGHRS, YFSETQ.

The gene calls are TRBV15 and TRBJ1-2; TRBD1 matches 8 bases. CDR1 LNHNV and CDR2 YYDKDF come from the germline V gene (reference sequence). The ends lost 0 bases at V and 7 bases at J; junction bases unmatched: 7. This CDR3 is 15 amino acids long. CDR3 loop: CATSREATGAGGYTF. In DNA form, the CDR3 reads TGTGCCACCAGCAGAGAAGCGACAGGGGCCGGTGGCTACACCTTC.

This clone has only one observation. The chain uses TRBV7-9 and TRBJ1-5, with no clear D. Trimming took off 4 bases at V and 1 base at J, with 5 bases between the two ends. The CDR3 covers 13 residues. Germline values: CDR1 SEHNR, CDR2 FQNEAQ (reference sequence). The CDR3: CASSSGSNQPQHF. The CDR3 DNA reads as TGTGCCAGCAGCTCAGGAAGCAATCAGCCCCAGCATTTT.

This chain uses TRBV10-3 with TRBJ2-1; 7 nucleotides agree with TRBD1. This CDR3 region has 14 residues. V gave up 2 bases and J gave up 4 bases; unmatched junction bases: 2. CDR1 and CDR2 from the germline V gene are ENHRY and SYGVKD. The CDR3 reads CAISEGDSYNEQFF. The CDR3, as DNA: TGTGCCATCAGTGAGGGGGACAGTTACAATGAGCAGTTCTTC.

V usage is TRBV5-1 and J usage is TRBJ1-2; possibly TRBD1 for D (6 bases). Germline assignment: CDR1 SGHRS and CDR2 YFSETQ. Trimming removed 0 bases from V and 7 bases from J, with 10 bases in between. This CDR3 contains 13 residues. The CDR3 protein is CASSLEGDAGYTF. The CDR3 DNA reads TGCGCCAGCAGCTTGGAGGGGGATGCTGGCTACACCTTC.

This chain links TRBV6-4 with TRBJ2-1, with 10 nucleotides matching TRBD1. V was clipped by 6 bases and J by 6 bases; unmatched bases: 2. The length of the CDR3 is 13 residues. The germline V gene has CDR1 MRHNA and CDR2 SNTAGT. In DNA form, the CDR3 reads TGTGCCAGCAGCCGGGACAGGGGCAATGAGCAGTTCTTC. This encodes CASSRDRGNEQFF.

The V and J genes are TRBV25-1 and TRBJ1-3; a weak D match, TRBD1 (5 bases). CDR1 is MGHDK, CDR2 SYGVNS, per germline. The CDR3 covers 15 residues. Trimming removed 5 bases at V and 0 bases at J, with 11 bases between. This CDR3 is CASSPGHVSGNTIYF. The CDR3 region has the DNA TGTGCCAGCAGTCCAGGACACGTCTCTGGAAACACCATATATTTT. Using reference TRBV25-1 and TRBJ1-3 for the parts outside the CDR3, the full variable domain is EADIYQTPRYLVIGTGKKITLECSQTMGHDKMYWYQQDPGMELHLIHYSYGVNSTEKGDLSSESTVSRIRTEHFPLTLESARPSHTSQYLCASSPGHVSGNTIYFGEGSWLTVV.

The V call is TRBV10-2, the J call TRBJ2-5; 12 nucleotides agree with TRBD1. V was pared by 6 bases and J by 5 bases, with 7 bases of the junction left unmatched. This CDR3 comprises 15 residues. Germline lookup yields CDR1 WSHSY and CDR2 SAAADI. CDR3 DNA: TGCGCCAGCAGACCCGGGACAGGGGGCTCTGAGACCCAGTACTTC. Encoded protein: CASRPGTGGSETQYF.

The chain uses TRBV6-5 and TRBJ1-2, with D possibly being TRBD1 (5 bases). V shed 6 bases and J shed 5 bases, with 19 bases lying between them. The CDR3 is made up of 15 amino acids. The germline V gene encodes CDR1 MNHEY and CDR2 SVGAGI. This CDR3 is CASSGWGTPGYGYTF. The CDR3 bases are TGTGCCAGCAGCGGCTGGGGCACCCCTGGGTATGGCTACACCTTC.

This clone was observed a few times. V is TRBV6-5 and J is TRBJ1-3, with D unresolved. Germline CDR1 reads MNHEY; CDR2 reads SVGAGI. The CDR3 totals 16 residues. V lost 4 bases to trimming and J lost 0 bases, with 13 bases between them. CDR3 in DNA: TGTGCCAGCAGTTCTTCCCCTTTCGGCTCTGGAAACACCATATATTTT. This translates into CASSSSPFGSGNTIYF.

V gene TRBV5-1 combines with J gene TRBJ2-7; TRBD1 aligns across 7 bases. After removal of 3 bases from V and 2 bases from J, the junction contained 8 bases not matched to a gene. This CDR3 contains 15 residues. Germline V gene lookup returns CDR1 SGHRS and CDR2 YFSETQ. The CDR3 protein is CASSSTGEGAYEQYF. DNA of the CDR3: TGCGCCAGCAGCTCCACAGGGGAAGGCGCCTACGAGCAGTACTTC.

The chain links TRBV18 to TRBJ2-5, with 7 bases lining up with TRBD1. There are 14 residues in the CDR3. The germline CDR1 and CDR2 sequences are KGHSH and LQKENI. Trimming cost V 0 bases and J 5 bases; bases outside gene matches: 3. CDR3 in DNA: TGTGCCAGCTCACCACCAGGGGGCGTGGAGACCCAGTACTTC. Translating it yields CASSPPGGVETQYF.

The chain uses TRBV6-5 and TRBJ1-1; no reliable D call. This CDR3 comprises 12 residues. Trimming cost V 5 bases and J 4 bases, with 8 bases left between them. Germline V gene sequence: CDR1 MNHEY, CDR2 SVGAGI. CDR3 loop: CASSPGPTEAFF. For the CDR3, the DNA is TGTGCCAGCAGTCCGGGTCCCACTGAAGCTTTCTTT.

The chain combines TRBV5-4 with TRBJ2-3; weak D call: TRBD1 (5 bases). V was shortened by 0 bases and J by 3 bases, with 14 bases between the two germline ends. The germline V gene encodes CDR1 SGHNT and CDR2 YYREEE (reference sequence). The CDR3 is 16 amino acids. The CDR3 is CASSLDIRDVTDTQYF. In DNA, the CDR3 is TGTGCCAGCAGCTTGGACATCAGGGATGTGACAGATACGCAGTATTTT.

The V gene is TRBV10-3, the J gene TRBJ1-5, with a tentative D call TRBD1 (6 bases). Germline values: CDR1 ENHRY, CDR2 SYGVKD. The CDR3 totals 15 residues. V lost 10 bases to trimming and J lost 4 bases, with 20 bases between them. The CDR3 reads CATRGRDTENQPQHF. CDR3 nucleotides: TGTGCCACCCGAGGCCGGGACACGGAAAATCAGCCCCAGCATTTT.

This clone was counted only a few times. The chain employs TRBV7-9 and TRBJ2-7, with D possibly being TRBD1 (7 bases). V shed 5 bases and J shed 3 bases, with 17 bases lying between them. Germline CDR1 reads SEHNR; CDR2 reads FQNEAQ (reference sequence). The CDR3 loop spans 15 amino acids. The CDR3 DNA reads as TGTGCCAGCAGCGCCTCTGCGGGACAGCTCTACGAGCAGTACTTC. It is translated as CASSASAGQLYEQYF.

The chain employs TRBV5-1 and TRBJ1-1, with TRBD1 matching over 11 bases. Germline CDR1 and CDR2: SGHRS and YFSETQ. This CDR3 region has 17 residues. V gave up 1 base and J gave up 3 bases; unmatched junction bases: 8. In nucleotides, the CDR3 is TGCGCCAGCAGCTTGTACCGGACAGGGGGCGAAGACACTGAAGCTTTCTTT. Encoded protein: CASSLYRTGGEDTEAFF.

The V and J genes are TRBV9 and TRBJ2-5; TRBD2 matches at 7 bases. This CDR3 is built from 13 residues. Germline loops: CDR1 SGDLS, CDR2 YYNGEE. After removal of 4 bases from V and 9 bases from J, the junction contained 9 bases not matched to a gene. The CDR3 sequence: CASSPGTAGAQYF. DNA for the CDR3: TGTGCCAGCAGCCCAGGGACGGCGGGGGCCCAGTACTTC. The full variable domain, its missing parts supplied by reference TRBV9 and TRBJ2-5, is DSGVTQTPKHLITATGQRVTLRCSPRSGDLSVYWYQQSLDQGLQFLIQYYNGEERAKGNILERFSAQQFPDLHSELNLSSLELGDSALYFCASSPGTAGAQYFGPGTRLLVL.